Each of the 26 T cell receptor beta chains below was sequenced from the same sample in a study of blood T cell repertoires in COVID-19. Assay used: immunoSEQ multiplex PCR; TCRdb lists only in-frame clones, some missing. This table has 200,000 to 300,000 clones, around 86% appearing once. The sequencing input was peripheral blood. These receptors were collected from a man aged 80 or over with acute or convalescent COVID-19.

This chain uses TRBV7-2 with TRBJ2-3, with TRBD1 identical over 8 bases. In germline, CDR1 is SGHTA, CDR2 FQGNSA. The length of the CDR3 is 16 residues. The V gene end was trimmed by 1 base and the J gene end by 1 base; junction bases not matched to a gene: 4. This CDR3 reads CASSLDQGAGTDTQYF. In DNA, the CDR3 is TGTGCCAGCAGCTTAGATCAGGGGGCCGGCACAGATACGCAGTATTTT.

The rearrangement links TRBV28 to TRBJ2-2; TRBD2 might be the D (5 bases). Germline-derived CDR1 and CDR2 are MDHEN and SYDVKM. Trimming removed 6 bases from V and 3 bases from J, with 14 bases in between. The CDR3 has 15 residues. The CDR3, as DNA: TGTGCCAGCAGGAACCGCCTCGGGGACACCGGGGAGCTGTTTTTT. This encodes CASRNRLGDTGELFF.

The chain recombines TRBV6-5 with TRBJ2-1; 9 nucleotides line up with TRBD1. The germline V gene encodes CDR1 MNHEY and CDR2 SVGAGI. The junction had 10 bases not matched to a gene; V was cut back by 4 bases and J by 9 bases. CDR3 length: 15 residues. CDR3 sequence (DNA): TGTGCCAGCAGTTCGCGGACAGGGGATAAATCTGAGCAGTTCTTC. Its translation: CASSSRTGDKSEQFF.

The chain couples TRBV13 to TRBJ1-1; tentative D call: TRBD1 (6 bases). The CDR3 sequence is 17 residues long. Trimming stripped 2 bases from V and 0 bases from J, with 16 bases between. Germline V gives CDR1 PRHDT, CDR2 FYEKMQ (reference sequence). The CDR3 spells CASSLFPSRGMNTEAFF. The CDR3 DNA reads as TGTGCCAGCAGCTTATTCCCCTCTAGGGGGATGAACACTGAAGCTTTCTTT. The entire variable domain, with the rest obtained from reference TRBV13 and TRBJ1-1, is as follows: AAGVIQSPRHLIKEKRETATLKCYPIPRHDTVYWYQQGPGQDPQFLISFYEKMQSDKGSIPDRFSAQQFSDYHSELNMSSLELGDSALYFCASSLFPSRGMNTEAFFGQGTRLTVV.

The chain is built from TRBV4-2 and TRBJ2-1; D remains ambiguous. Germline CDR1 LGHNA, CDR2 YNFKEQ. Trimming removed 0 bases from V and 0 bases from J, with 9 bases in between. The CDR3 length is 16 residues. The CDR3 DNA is TGTGCCAGCAGCCAAGATAGCCTGAGCTCCTACAATGAGCAGTTCTTC. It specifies CASSQDSLSSYNEQFF.

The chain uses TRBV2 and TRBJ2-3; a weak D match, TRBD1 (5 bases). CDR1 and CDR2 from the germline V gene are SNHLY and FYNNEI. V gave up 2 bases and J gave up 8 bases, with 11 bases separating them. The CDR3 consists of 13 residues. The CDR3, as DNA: TGTGCCAGCAGTGAACAGGGAACCCGTACGCAGTATTTT. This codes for CASSEQGTRTQYF.

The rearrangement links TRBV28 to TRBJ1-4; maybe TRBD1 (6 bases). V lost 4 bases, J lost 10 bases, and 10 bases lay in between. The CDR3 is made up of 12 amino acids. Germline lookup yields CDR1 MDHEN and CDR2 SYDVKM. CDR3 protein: CASSSEGGKLFF. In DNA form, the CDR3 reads TGTGCCAGCAGTTCTGAAGGGGGAAAACTGTTTTTT.

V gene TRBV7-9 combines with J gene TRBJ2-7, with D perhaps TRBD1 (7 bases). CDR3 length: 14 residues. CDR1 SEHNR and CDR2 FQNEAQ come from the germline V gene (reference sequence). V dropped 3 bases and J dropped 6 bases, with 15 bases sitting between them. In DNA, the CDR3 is TGTGCCAGCAGCTTTCAGGGGGGCCCCTTCGAGCAGTACTTC. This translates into CASSFQGGPFEQYF.

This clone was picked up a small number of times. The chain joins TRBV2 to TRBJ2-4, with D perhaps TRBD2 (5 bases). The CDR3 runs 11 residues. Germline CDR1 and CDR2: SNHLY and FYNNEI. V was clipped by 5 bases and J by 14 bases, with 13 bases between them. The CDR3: CASSLAGIKYF. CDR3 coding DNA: TGTGCCAGCAGTTTAGCCGGGATAAAGTACTTC.

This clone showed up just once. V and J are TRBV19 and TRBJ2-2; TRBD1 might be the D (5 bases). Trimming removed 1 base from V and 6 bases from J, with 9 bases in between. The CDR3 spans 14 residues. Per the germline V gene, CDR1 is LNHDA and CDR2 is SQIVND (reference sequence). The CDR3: CASSIGQGAGELFF. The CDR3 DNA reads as TGTGCCAGTAGTATAGGTCAAGGGGCCGGGGAGCTGTTTTTT. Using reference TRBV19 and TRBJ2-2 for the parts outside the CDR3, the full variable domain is DGGITQSPKYLFRKEGQNVTLSCEQNLNHDAMYWYRQDPGQGLRLIYYSQIVNDFQKGDIAEGYSVSREKKESFPLTVTSAQKNPTAFYLCASSIGQGAGELFFGEGSRLTVL.

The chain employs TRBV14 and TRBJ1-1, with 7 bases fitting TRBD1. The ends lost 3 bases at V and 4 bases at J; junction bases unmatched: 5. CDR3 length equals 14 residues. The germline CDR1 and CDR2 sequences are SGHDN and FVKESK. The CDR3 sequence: CASSHSGGGTEAFF. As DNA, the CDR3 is TGTGCCAGCAGCCACTCAGGGGGAGGCACTGAAGCTTTCTTT.

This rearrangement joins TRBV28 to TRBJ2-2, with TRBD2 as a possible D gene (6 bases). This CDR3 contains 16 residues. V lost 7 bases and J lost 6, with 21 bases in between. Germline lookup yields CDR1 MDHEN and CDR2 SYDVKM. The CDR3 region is CASTLSAWGVPGELFF. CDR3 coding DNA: TGTGCCAGCACCCTCTCCGCTTGGGGGGTCCCCGGGGAGCTGTTTTTT.

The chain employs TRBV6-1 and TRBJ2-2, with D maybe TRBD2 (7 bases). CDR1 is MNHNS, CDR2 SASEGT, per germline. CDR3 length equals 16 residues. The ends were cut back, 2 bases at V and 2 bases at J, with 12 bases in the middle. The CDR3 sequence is CASSERGGANTGELFF. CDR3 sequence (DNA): TGTGCCAGCAGTGAACGTGGGGGGGCCAACACCGGGGAGCTGTTTTTT.

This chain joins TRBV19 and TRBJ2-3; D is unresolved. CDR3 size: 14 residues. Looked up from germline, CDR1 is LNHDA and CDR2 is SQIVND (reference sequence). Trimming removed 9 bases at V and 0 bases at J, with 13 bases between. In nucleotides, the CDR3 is TGTGCCAGCACTCCACCCGAGAGCACAGATACGCAGTATTTT. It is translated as CASTPPESTDTQYF.

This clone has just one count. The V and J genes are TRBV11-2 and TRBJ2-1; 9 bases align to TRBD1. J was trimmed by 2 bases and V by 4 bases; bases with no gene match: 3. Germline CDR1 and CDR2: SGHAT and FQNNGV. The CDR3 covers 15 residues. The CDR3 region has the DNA TGTGCCAGCAGCTCGGGACAGGGAGCCTACAATGAGCAGTTCTTC. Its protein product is CASSSGQGAYNEQFF.

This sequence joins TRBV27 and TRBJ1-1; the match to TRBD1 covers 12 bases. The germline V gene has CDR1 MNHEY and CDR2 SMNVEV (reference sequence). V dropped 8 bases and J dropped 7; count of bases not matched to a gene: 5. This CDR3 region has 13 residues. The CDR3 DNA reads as TGTGCCAGCTATGGGACAGGGGGCTTTGAAGCTTTCTTT. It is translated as CASYGTGGFEAFF.

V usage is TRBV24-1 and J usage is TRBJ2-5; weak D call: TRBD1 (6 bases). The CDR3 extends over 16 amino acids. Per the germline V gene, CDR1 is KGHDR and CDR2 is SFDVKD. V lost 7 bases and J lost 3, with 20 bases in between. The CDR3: CATSHPTPGQKETQYF. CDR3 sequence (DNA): TGTGCCACCAGCCACCCAACTCCGGGACAAAAAGAGACCCAGTACTTC.

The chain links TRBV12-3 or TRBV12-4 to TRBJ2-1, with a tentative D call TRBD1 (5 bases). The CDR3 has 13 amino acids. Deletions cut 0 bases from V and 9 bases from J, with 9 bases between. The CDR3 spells CASSLAYDSEQFF. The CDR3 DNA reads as TGTGCCAGCAGTTTAGCATACGACAGTGAGCAGTTCTTC.

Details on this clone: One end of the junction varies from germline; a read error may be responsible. The CDR3 DNA reads as TGTGCCAGCAGCTTATCGAAGGTCAAGCGGAGGTGGCCCGCGGACTTC. This encodes CASSLSKVKRRWPADF. The chain couples TRBV7-9 to TRBJ2-5; tentative D call: TRBD2 (5 bases). CDR1 and CDR2 (germline): SEHNR, FQNEAQ (reference sequence). The CDR3 spans 16 residues. The entire variable domain, with the rest obtained from reference TRBV7-9 and TRBJ2-5, is as follows: DTGVSQNPRHKITKRGQNVTFRCDPISEHNRLYWYRQTLGQGPEFLTYFQNEAQLEKSRLLSDRFSAERPKGSFSTLEIQRTEQGDSAMYLCASSLSKVKRRWPADFGPGTRLLVL.

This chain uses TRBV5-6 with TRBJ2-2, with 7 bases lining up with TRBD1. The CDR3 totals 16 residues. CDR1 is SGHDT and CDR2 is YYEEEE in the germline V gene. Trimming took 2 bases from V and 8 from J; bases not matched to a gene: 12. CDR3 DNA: TGTGCCAGCAGCTTTCGGGACAGTTTCCCTTCGGGGGAGCTGTTTTTT. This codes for CASSFRDSFPSGELFF.

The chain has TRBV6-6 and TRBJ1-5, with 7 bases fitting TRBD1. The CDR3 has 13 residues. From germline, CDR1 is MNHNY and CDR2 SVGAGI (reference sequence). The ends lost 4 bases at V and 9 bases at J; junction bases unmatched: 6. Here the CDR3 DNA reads TGTGCCAGCAGTTCGGGACAGAGTATGCCCCAGCATTTT. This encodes CASSSGQSMPQHF.

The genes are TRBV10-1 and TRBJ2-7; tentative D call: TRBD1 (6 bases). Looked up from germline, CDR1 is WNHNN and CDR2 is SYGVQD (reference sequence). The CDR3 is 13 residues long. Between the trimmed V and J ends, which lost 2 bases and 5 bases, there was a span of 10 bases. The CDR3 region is CASSETGRNEQYF. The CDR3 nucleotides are TGCGCCAGCAGTGAGACAGGGCGGAACGAGCAGTACTTC.

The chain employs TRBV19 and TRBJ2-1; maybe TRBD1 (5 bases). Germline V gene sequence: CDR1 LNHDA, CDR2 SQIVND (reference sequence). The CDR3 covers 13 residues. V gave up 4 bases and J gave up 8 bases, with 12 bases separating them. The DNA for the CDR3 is TGTGCCAGTAGTACGGTCTTGGGGCATGAGCAGTTCTTC. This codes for CASSTVLGHEQFF.

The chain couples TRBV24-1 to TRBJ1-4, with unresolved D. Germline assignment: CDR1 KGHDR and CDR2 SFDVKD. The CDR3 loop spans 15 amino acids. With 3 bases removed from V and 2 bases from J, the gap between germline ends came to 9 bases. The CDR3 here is CATSDARGTNEKLFF. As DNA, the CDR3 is TGTGCCACCAGTGATGCTCGCGGGACTAATGAAAAACTGTTTTTT.

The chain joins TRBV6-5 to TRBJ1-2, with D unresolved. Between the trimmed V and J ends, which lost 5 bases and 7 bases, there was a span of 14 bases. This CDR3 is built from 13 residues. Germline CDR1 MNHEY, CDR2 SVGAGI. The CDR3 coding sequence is TGTGCCAGCAGTCCGGGGTCTACCAGTGGCTACACCTTC. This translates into CASSPGSTSGYTF.

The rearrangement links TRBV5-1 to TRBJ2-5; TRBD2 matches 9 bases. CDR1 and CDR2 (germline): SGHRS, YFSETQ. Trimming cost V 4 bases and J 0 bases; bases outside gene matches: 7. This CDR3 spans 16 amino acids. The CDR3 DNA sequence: TGCGCCAGCAGCCTGGGGAGCGGGAGGTACCAAGAGACCCAGTACTTC. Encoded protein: CASSLGSGRYQETQYF.